A single sample gave rise to the 22 T cell receptor beta chains below, sequenced in a study of blood T cell repertoires in COVID-19 (dated by TCRdb to about 2020). The library was produced with the immunoSEQ multiplex PCR assay. This immuneACCESS table, as held by TCRdb, lists in-frame sequences with V and J called but not all clones. Of the missing ones, under half trace to an unresolved V gene in checked studies; the others have no known cause. The sample records about 310,000 clones, around 92% of which are singletons. Just under 9.5% of the sample comes from the top ten. Sequenced sample: PBMCs or T cells enriched from blood (not recorded which). Receptors originate from a woman in her twenties or thirties who had recovered from COVID-19.

The CDR3 sequence: CASSLRQVWGTTIYF. Written as DNA, the CDR3 is TGTGCCAGCAGCTTACGACAGGTCTGGGGGACCACCATATATTTT. The genes are TRBV13 and TRBJ1-3; D is possibly TRBD1 (6 bases). Germline V gives CDR1 PRHDT, CDR2 FYEKMQ (reference sequence). Trimming left V 2 bases short and J 9 bases short, with 17 bases between. This CDR3 is built from 15 residues. Using reference TRBV13 and TRBJ1-3 for the parts outside the CDR3, the full variable domain is AAGVIQSPRHLIKEKRETATLKCYPIPRHDTVYWYQQGPGQDPQFLISFYEKMQSDKGSIPDRFSAQQFSDYHSELNMSSLELGDSALYFCASSLRQVWGTTIYFGEGSWLTVV.

The sample holds one count of this clone. The genes are TRBV5-6 and TRBJ1-5, with D tentatively TRBD1 (6 bases). The V end lost 2 bases, the J end lost 6 bases, and 12 bases lay between the germline ends. Per the germline V gene, CDR1 is SGHDT and CDR2 is YYEEEE. CDR3 size: 14 residues. CDR3 bases: TGTGCCAGCAGCTTCTCAGGGGCAAGTCAGCCCCAGCATTTT. Protein sequence: CASSFSGASQPQHF.

This chain uses TRBV18 with TRBJ1-1; possible D gene TRBD1, 6 bases. Germline assignment: CDR1 KGHSH and CDR2 LQKENI. This CDR3 contains 13 residues. Trimming removed 0 bases at V and 7 bases at J, with 9 bases between. CDR3 region: CASSPPQGFEAFF. Written as DNA, the CDR3 is TGTGCCAGCTCACCACCGCAGGGGTTTGAAGCTTTCTTT.

Note on this clone: Other DNA sequences of this sample code for an identical CDR3. The chain uses TRBV10-3 and TRBJ1-5; 7 bases fit TRBD1. The germline V gene has CDR1 ENHRY and CDR2 SYGVKD. The CDR3 sequence is 13 residues long. J was trimmed by 5 bases and V by 7 bases; bases with no gene match: 5. The CDR3 coding sequence is TGTGCCATCACCCCTGGGACAGATCAGCCCCAGCATTTT. Translated: CAITPGTDQPQHF.

V gene TRBV7-6 combines with J gene TRBJ2-5; 11 bases fit TRBD1. CDR3 length: 18 residues. Germline V gene data show CDR1 as SGHVS and CDR2 as FNYEAQ. V was clipped by 5 bases and J by 3 bases; unmatched bases: 14. The CDR3 nucleotides read TGTGCCAGCAGCGAGTTTCGAGGGACAGGGGGGCGCAAAGAGACCCAGTACTTC. Translated, it gives CASSEFRGTGGRKETQYF.

The chain has TRBV18 and TRBJ2-7, with TRBD1 identical over 11 bases. CDR1 is KGHSH, CDR2 LQKENI, per germline. J gave up 3 bases and V 3 bases, and 4 bases lay outside the gene matches. This CDR3 contains 15 residues. The CDR3 here is CASSPGTGGGYEQYF. The CDR3 nucleotides are TGTGCCAGCTCACCGGGGACAGGGGGAGGCTACGAGCAGTACTTC.

CDR3 nucleotides: TGTGCCAGCAGCCAAGCTGTATACAATGAGCAGTTCTTC. This encodes CASSQAVYNEQFF. The chain joins TRBV14 to TRBJ2-1; D gene ambiguous. This CDR3 comprises 13 residues. The germline V gene encodes CDR1 SGHDN and CDR2 FVKESK. The V end was cut by 1 base, the J end by 4 bases, with 5 bases between.

The chain joins TRBV15 to TRBJ2-4; 11 nucleotides match TRBD1. CDR1 is LNHNV and CDR2 is YYDKDF in the germline V gene (reference sequence). The CDR3 has 16 amino acids. Germline trimming cut 1 base from V and 9 bases from J; bases unmatched to any gene: 8. The CDR3 loop is CATSRVRTGGAGIQYF. CDR3 in DNA: TGTGCCACCAGCAGAGTAAGGACAGGGGGCGCAGGCATTCAGTACTTC.

CDR3 DNA sequence: TGTGCCAGCAGCTTAGAGCAGGCCTACAATGAGCAGTTCTTC. Translation: CASSLEQAYNEQFF. This chain joins TRBV7-9 and TRBJ2-1, with D unresolved. The CDR3 consists of 14 residues. Trimming removed 1 base from V and 2 bases from J, with 6 bases in between. Germline CDR1 reads SEHNR; CDR2 reads FQNEAQ (reference sequence).

The J gene is TRBJ1-2, the V gene TRBV7-2; 10 nucleotides agree with TRBD1. Per the germline V gene, CDR1 is SGHTA and CDR2 is FQGNSA. Trimming at V came to 0 bases and at J to 0 bases, leaving 1 base not matched to a gene. The CDR3 spans 16 residues. In DNA form, the CDR3 reads TGTGCCAGCAGCTTAGCGGGGACAGGGGCTAACTATGGCTACACCTTC. The encoded protein is CASSLAGTGANYGYTF.

The chain carries TRBV2 and TRBJ2-6; D not certain. The germline V gene has CDR1 SNHLY and CDR2 FYNNEI. The CDR3 is 16 amino acids. Trimming took 6 bases from V and 0 from J, leaving 12 bases between them. CDR3 sequence (DNA): TGTGCCAGCAGAGTGGGCGTAAGCTCTGGGGCCAACGTCCTGACTTTC. Translating it yields CASRVGVSSGANVLTF.

The V call is TRBV6-6, the J call TRBJ1-1, with a tentative D call TRBD1 (5 bases). CDR1 MNHNY and CDR2 SVGAGI come from the germline V gene (reference sequence). Deletions cut 5 bases from V and 0 bases from J, with 10 bases between. The CDR3 totals 14 residues. CDR3 amino acids: CASSIRQLNTEAFF. CDR3 sequence (DNA): TGTGCCAGCAGTATCCGACAGCTGAACACTGAAGCTTTCTTT.

The chain recombines TRBV27 with TRBJ2-1; TRBD2 matches at 9 bases. Germline V lookup: CDR1 MNHEY, CDR2 SMNVEV (reference sequence). CDR3 size: 19 residues. V dropped 5 bases and J dropped 0; count of bases not matched to a gene: 14. The CDR3 reads CASSRGLTKAGGSYNEQFF. CDR3 bases: TGTGCCAGCAGTAGGGGACTCACAAAAGCGGGAGGCTCCTACAATGAGCAGTTCTTC.

This clone was picked up one time. The chain employs TRBV19 and TRBJ1-2, with 9 bases aligning to TRBD1. Germline trimming cut 4 bases from V and 4 bases from J; bases unmatched to any gene: 7. The CDR3 covers 15 residues. The germline CDR1 and CDR2 sequences are LNHDA and SQIVND (reference sequence). The CDR3 spells CASSTLQGAAYGYTF. The CDR3 DNA sequence: TGTGCCAGTAGTACATTACAGGGGGCGGCCTATGGCTACACCTTC. The whole variable domain, filled in from reference TRBV19 and TRBJ1-2, reads DGGITQSPKYLFRKEGQNVTLSCEQNLNHDAMYWYRQDPGQGLRLIYYSQIVNDFQKGDIAEGYSVSREKKESFPLTVTSAQKNPTAFYLCASSTLQGAAYGYTFGSGTRLTVV.

This clone has just one count. The chain recombines TRBV6-6 with TRBJ2-7; D possibly corresponds to TRBD1 (5 bases). This CDR3 contains 15 residues. Germline loops: CDR1 MNHNY, CDR2 SVGAGI (reference sequence). V lost 2 bases, J lost 6 bases, and 17 bases lay in between. As DNA, the CDR3 is TGTGCCAGCAGTTACGGGCGACAGCCCCCTTTCGAGCAGTACTTC. It specifies CASSYGRQPPFEQYF.

The V and J genes are TRBV6-5 and TRBJ2-7; D uncertain. The CDR3 has 15 amino acids. CDR1 is MNHEY and CDR2 is SVGAGI in the germline V gene. V shed 0 bases and J shed 2 bases, with 11 bases lying between them. DNA for the CDR3: TGTGCCAGCAGTTACTCGTTAGGCAGGACCTACGAGCAGTACTTC. Amino acids: CASSYSLGRTYEQYF.

This chain links TRBV19 with TRBJ2-5, with no clear D. This CDR3 contains 14 residues. Germline values: CDR1 LNHDA, CDR2 SQIVND (reference sequence). V lost 1 base and J 2 bases, leaving 8 bases between the germline ends. The CDR3 protein is CASSIVAEQETQYF. DNA for the CDR3: TGTGCCAGTAGTATAGTCGCGGAACAAGAGACCCAGTACTTC.

The rearrangement uses TRBV29-1 and TRBJ2-5; the match to TRBD2 covers 7 bases. The germline gives CDR1 SQVTM, CDR2 ANQGSEA. The length of the CDR3 is 14 residues. Germline trimming cut 4 bases from V and 5 bases from J; bases unmatched to any gene: 10. CDR3 DNA sequence: TGCAGCGTTGTCCCCCTGCGGGAGTTCGAGACCCAGTACTTC. This translates into CSVVPLREFETQYF.

This chain connects TRBV19 to TRBJ1-1; no clear D gene. Trimming stripped 2 bases from V and 1 base from J, with 8 bases between. CDR3 size: 14 residues. Germline lookup yields CDR1 LNHDA and CDR2 SQIVND (reference sequence). The CDR3 reads CASSIILRNTEAFF. The CDR3 coding sequence is TGTGCCAGTAGTATAATCCTGCGGAACACTGAAGCTTTCTTT.

The J gene is TRBJ2-2, the V gene TRBV10-3; the D gene is possibly TRBD1 (5 bases). Trimming pared 4 bases from V and 0 bases from J, leaving 12 bases between. Per germline, CDR1 ENHRY and CDR2 SYGVKD. This CDR3 is 16 amino acids long. CDR3 region: CAISARRTTNTGELFF. The CDR3 bases are TGTGCCATCAGTGCCAGACGGACAACGAACACCGGGGAGCTGTTTTTT.

The rearrangement links TRBV14 to TRBJ1-1, with D perhaps matching TRBD1 (6 bases). The CDR3 is 15 amino acids. Per the germline V gene, CDR1 is SGHDN and CDR2 is FVKESK. Trimming removed 1 base at V and 1 base at J, with 10 bases between. The CDR3 DNA is TGTGCCAGCAGCCAAGGCGTGGGACAGAACACTGAAGCTTTCTTT. The encoded protein is CASSQGVGQNTEAFF.

This rearrangement joins TRBV27 to TRBJ1-2; no clear D gene. CDR3 length equals 15 residues. The germline V and J ends were trimmed by 0 bases and 8 bases, with 16 bases remaining between them. Per germline, CDR1 MNHEY and CDR2 SMNVEV (reference sequence). CDR3 sequence reads: CASSLSAEGVRGYTF. The DNA for the CDR3 is TGTGCCAGCAGTTTATCCGCGGAGGGAGTGAGGGGCTACACCTTC.